This T cell receptor beta chain comes out of a study of Ad26.COV2.S vaccination and SARS-CoV-2 variants (dated by TCRdb to the early 2020s). Looking at the study overall: Donors in the vaccine arm were drawn from COV1001, a phase I-IIa trial of Ad26.COV2.S in healthy adults that was multicentre, randomized, double-blind and placebo-controlled. Ad26.COV2.S was administered intramuscularly at a dose of 5x10^10 or 1x10^11 viral particles, either as one shot or as two shots given 56 days apart. Sequencing of the TCRbeta repertoire served to evaluate the specificity and breadth of SARS-CoV-2-reactive T cell receptors following Ad26.COV2.S vaccination. A total of 32 samples were included in the TCR-sequenced set, comprising roughly 19 Ad26.COV2.S vaccine recipients, 5 placebo recipients and 8 SARS-CoV-2 convalescent individuals. Trial participants were randomized into five groups of five: low-dose or high-dose Ad26.COV2.S given once or twice, or placebo on both occasions. Investigators remained blinded to trial group allocation during experiments and outcome assessment. The investigation overall reported the following: After vaccination, substantial breadth of spike-specific CD8+ and CD4+ T cell responses was reported. The authors noted that the TCR breadth and depth analyses may have underestimated total T cell responses. Compared with placebo recipients, Ad26.COV2.S recipients showed higher spike-specific TCR breadth (P = 0.0014). Vaccine and placebo recipients had comparable non-spike TCR breadth, which fits with the vaccine containing only spike. The study lacked the statistical power to compare responses across vaccine doses or regimens.

The treatment or condition label, as the study defines it: around 19 received Ad26.COV2.S at low or high dose, single or two shots; roughly five received placebo; per-sample allocation not given. Repertoires of vaccine and placebo recipients were sequenced from samples collected on day 63 after the first injection. Cohort 1b enrolled roughly 25 adults aged 18-55 years at a single site in Boston, USA, between 29 July and 7 August 2020. Ad26.COV2.S consisted of a replication-incompetent adenovirus type 26 vector by which a prefusion-stabilized SARS-CoV-2 spike protein from the original Wuhan strain was expressed. The immunoSEQ Assay was used to sequence TCRbeta CDR3 regions. After extraction, genomic DNA underwent amplification by bias-controlled multiplex PCR, followed by high-throughput sequencing. The paper's processing steps were these. To quantify the absolute abundance of each unique TCRbeta CDR3 region, sequences were collapsed and filtered. Usable DNA was measured by amplifying reference genes present in all nucleated cells, and TCRbeta template counts were normalized to that usable DNA to estimate T cell fraction. Repertoire TCRs were annotated as SARS-CoV-2-specific when V gene, CDR3 amino acid sequence and J gene were exactly matched to a known reactive TCR set. MIRA supplied the reference SARS-CoV-2 TCR set, which was filtered for enrichment in COVID-19-positive ImmuneCODE repertoires so that public or cross-reactive TCRs were removed. Based on the MIRA antigens, annotated TCRs were further analysed at the level of specific ORF or position within ORF. Depth was the summed frequency of annotated unique rearrangements, while breadth was defined as annotated unique rearrangements over total unique productive rearrangements. Two-sided Wilcoxon rank-sum tests were applied when comparing TCR breadth between groups. TCRdb took this table from immuneACCESS and kept in-frame rearrangements with V and J called. Such tables lack part of the clones; where checked against another copy, unresolved V genes explain under half of the gap, and the rest is unexplained. That table furnishes V, J and clone size, whereas the DNA furnished D and trimming. This sample lists some 290,000 clones; more than 70% were detected once. The top ten constitute around 2% of the sample.

With respect to this clone: What this receptor recognizes is not known. It has no much larger one-base neighbor in the sample; base qualities were not kept.

Trimming takes 2 bases from V and 10 bases from J, and the germline ends sit 18 bases apart. Based on the germline V gene, the CDR1 and CDR2 sequences are MNHEY and SVGAGI. The CDR3 spans 16 residues, from the cysteine through the phenylalanine. The CDR3 DNA has 48 bases and is translated from base 1. The material was peripheral blood, obtained in a trial of Ad26.COV2.S vaccine versus placebo. The rearranged segments are TRBV6-5 and TRBJ1-6, and possibly TRBD1, on 5 matching bases. This receptor was obtained from a person between 18 and 60 years old who received the Ad26.COV2.S COVID-19 vaccine or a placebo. The nucleotide sequence reads as follows: TGTGCCAGCAGTTACAGACCGGGGCCCACGAGCTCACCCCTCCACTTT. This sequence encodes CASSYRPGPTSSPLHF.